The clone carrying this T cell receptor beta chain came up once. The data were taken from a study of T cell responses to AZD1222 COVID-19 vaccine. Produced via immunoSEQ multiplex PCR; TCRdb's table is partial and in-frame only. The data hold around 150,000 clones, with 90% to 95% observed a single time. The sequenced sample was peripheral blood, obtained 28 days after the second AZD1222 dose. The clonotype comes from an adult who received the AZD1222 COVID-19 vaccine.

CDR3 loop: CASSPKLGTGNGYTF. In DNA, the CDR3 is TGTGCCAGCAGCCCTAAACTGGGGACAGGCAATGGCTACACCTTC. The chain is built from TRBV7-2 and TRBJ1-2, with TRBD1 matching 8 bases. The germline gives CDR1 SGHTA, CDR2 FQGNSA. V lost 5 bases to trimming and J lost 6 bases; unmatched junction nucleotides: 11. This CDR3 region has 15 residues.